These T cell receptor beta chains were read from a single sample in a study of OX40 agonist ivuxolimab in advanced cancers. Measured with immunoSEQ multiplex PCR; TCRdb has only the in-frame clones, and not every one. The profile shows 50,000 to 65,000 clones, approximately 90% of them singletons. The sample in question was CD4+ or CD8+ T cells sorted from blood, obtained in a trial of the OX40 agonist ivuxolimab. The receptors stem from an adult with an advanced solid tumor such as melanoma, head and neck, liver or kidney cancer. Each CDR3 is given with its conserved first and last residue. The D gene is left open where the match is weak. Expanded clones get a size class; other rows say once, few or many, or leave the size out.

>TRBD1|17|TRBV27|TRBJ1-1|NA
CASSLEARGLMNTEAFF
TGTGCCAGCAGTTTAGAGGCCAGGGGGTTGATGAACACTGAAGCTTTCTTT
>NA|14|TRBV29-1|TRBJ1-3|NA
CSVLPGSSGNTIYF
TGCAGCGTCCTCCCGGGCTCCTCTGGAAACACCATATATTTT
>NA|13|TRBV5-1|TRBJ2-5|few
CASSLAREETQYF
TGCGCCAGCAGCTTGGCCAGGGAAGAGACCCAGTACTTC
>TRBD1|14|TRBV11-3|TRBJ2-2|NA
CASSPQGDTGELFF
TGTGCCAGCAGCCCCCAGGGGGACACCGGGGAGCTGTTTTTT
>NA|12|TRBV2|TRBJ1-5|NA
CASSAGAQPQHF
TGTGCCAGCAGTGCGGGGGCTCAGCCCCAGCATTTT
>NA|15|TRBV21-1|TRBJ2-7|NA
CASSQRVKGGYEQYF
TGTGCCAGCAGCCAACGGGTAAAGGGAGGCTACGAGCAGTACTTC
>NA|12|TRBV18|TRBJ2-1|NA
CASSPLNNEQFF
TGTGCCAGCTCACCACTAAACAATGAGCAGTTCTTC
>NA|14|TRBV5-1|TRBJ2-1|NA
CASSLGTVSNEQFF
TGCGCCAGCAGCTTGGGGACAGTCAGCAATGAGCAGTTCTTC
>TRBD1|13|TRBV11-3|TRBJ2-7|NA
CASSLRQGYEQYF
TGTGCCAGCAGCTTAAGACAGGGCTACGAGCAGTACTTC
>NA|15|TRBV7-9|TRBJ1-3|NA
CASRFQGSPGNTIYF
TGTGCCAGCAGATTCCAGGGATCCCCTGGAAACACCATATATTTT
>TRBD1|15|TRBV30|TRBJ1-5|NA
CAWSNGDRGYQPQHF
TGTGCCTGGAGTAATGGGGACAGGGGTTATCAGCCCCAGCATTTT
>TRBD1|14|TRBV9|TRBJ2-7|NA
CASSPGQGFYEQYF
TGTGCCAGCAGCCCCGGACAGGGATTCTACGAGCAGTACTTC
>NA|15|TRBV1|TRBJ2-7|NA
CTSRLCFGIPYEQYF
TGCACCAGCAGACTCTGCTTTGGGATCCCCTACGAGCAGTACTTC
>NA|12|TRBV28|TRBJ2-3|once
CASSLATDTQYF
TGTGCCAGCAGCTTAGCCACAGATACGCAGTATTTT
>NA|16|TRBV19|TRBJ2-3|NA
CASTSSGDVRPDTQYF
TGTGCCAGTACCTCATCCGGGGACGTCAGGCCAGATACGCAGTATTTT
>NA|13|TRBV5-6|TRBJ1-2|NA
CASTPGTDYGYTF
TGTGCCAGCACCCCCGGGACGGACTATGGCTACACCTTC
>NA|13|TRBV19|TRBJ2-7|NA
CASSPPGAREQYF
TGTGCCAGTAGCCCCCCCGGGGCTCGCGAGCAGTACTTC
>TRBD2|15|TRBV6-5|TRBJ2-1|NA
CASSYSFGTSYEQFF
TGTGCCAGCAGTTACTCATTCGGGACTAGCTATGAGCAGTTCTTC
>NA|15|TRBV28|TRBJ1-6|NA
CASTLRRGYNSPLHF
TGTGCCAGCACCCTACGTAGGGGGTATAATTCACCCCTCCACTTT
>NA|16|TRBV6-5|TRBJ1-5|NA
CASSYGQGQGNQPQHF
TGTGCCAGCAGTTACGGGCAGGGTCAGGGCAATCAGCCCCAGCATTTT
>NA|15|TRBV15|TRBJ2-5|once
CATSRDQGHTETQYF
TGTGCCACCAGCAGAGATCAGGGACATACAGAGACCCAGTACTTC
>NA|16|TRBV28|TRBJ1-5|NA
CASVWGAALANQPQHF
TGTGCCAGCGTTTGGGGAGCCGCGCTGGCCAATCAGCCCCAGCATTTT
>TRBD1|14|TRBV27|TRBJ2-2|NA
CASKGGRGTGELFF
TGTGCCAGCAAAGGGGGCCGGGGCACCGGGGAGCTGTTTTTT
>NA|15|TRBV5-8|TRBJ2-6|NA
CASSLRRSGANVLTF
TGTGCCAGCAGCCTCAGGAGGTCTGGGGCCAACGTCCTGACTTTC
>NA|14|TRBV2|TRBJ2-7|once
CASRGRGVSYEQYF
TGTGCCAGCAGGGGGAGAGGGGTCTCCTACGAGCAGTACTTC
>NA|14|TRBV28|TRBJ1-2|NA
CASSLNPAGYGYTF
TGTGCCAGCAGTTTAAATCCGGCGGGCTATGGCTACACCTTC
>NA|15|TRBV6-1|TRBJ2-2|NA
CASSERRVIAGELFF
TGTGCCAGCAGTGAACGGAGGGTGATAGCCGGGGAGCTGTTTTTT
>NA|14|TRBV5-1|TRBJ2-4|NA
CASSLAGGENIQYF
TGCGCCAGCAGCTTAGCCGGAGGGGAAAACATTCAGTACTTC
>NA|15|TRBV7-9|TRBJ2-3|NA
CASSPSAQNTDTQYF
TGTGCCAGCAGCCCGAGCGCCCAAAACACAGATACGCAGTATTTT
>NA|16|TRBV28|TRBJ1-5|NA
CASSLEYGRQNQSQHF
TGTGCCAGCAGTTTAGAATACGGGCGGCAAAATCAGTCCCAGCATTTT
>NA|13|TRBV30|TRBJ2-7|NA
CAFGTFSSYEQYF
TGTGCCTTCGGGACGTTTAGCTCCTACGAGCAGTACTTC
>TRBD1|14|TRBV10-3|TRBJ1-5|once
CATQGDRGNQPQHF
TGCGCCACCCAAGGGGACAGGGGCAATCAGCCCCAGCATTTT
>TRBD1|14|TRBV27|TRBJ1-2|once
CASSTRTGEYGYTF
TGTGCCAGCAGTACCCGGACAGGGGAGTATGGCTACACCTTC
>NA|15|TRBV19|TRBJ1-4|NA
CASSIGSRVGEKLFF
TGTGCCAGTAGTATTGGGTCCAGGGTCGGCGAAAAACTGTTTTTT
>NA|12|TRBV6-5|TRBJ2-2|once
CASRQGTGELFF
TGTGCCAGCAGACAGGGAACCGGGGAGCTGTTTTTT
>NA|16|TRBV19|TRBJ2-5|NA
CASSINPLGTQGTQYF
TGTGCCAGTAGTATAAACCCCCTTGGGACACAAGGGACCCAGTACTTC
>NA|14|TRBV6-1|TRBJ2-7|NA
CASSNLGFDYEQYF
TGTGCCAGCAGTAATTTGGGGTTCGACTACGAGCAGTACTTC
>TRBD1|13|TRBV7-8|TRBJ1-1|once
CASTTSQGGKAFF
TGTGCCAGCACTACATCCCAGGGGGGAAAGGCTTTCTTT
>NA|12|TRBV2|TRBJ2-4|NA
CASSEPSNIQYF
TGTGCCAGCAGTGAACCATCGAACATTCAGTACTTC
>TRBD1|15|TRBV6-1|TRBJ2-2|few
CANSQGQGVAGELFF
TGTGCCAACTCTCAGGGACAGGGGGTCGCCGGGGAGCTGTTTTTT
>TRBD1|14|TRBV10-3|TRBJ2-1|NA
CASKPGQGINEQFF
TGTGCCAGCAAACCGGGACAGGGGATCAATGAGCAGTTCTTC
>TRBD1|14|TRBV11-2|TRBJ2-3|NA
CASSSDRVTDTQYF
TGTGCCAGCAGCTCGGACAGGGTGACAGATACGCAGTATTTT
>NA|15|TRBV5-4|TRBJ2-7|NA
CASSLGGESKYEQYF
TGTGCCAGCAGCTTGGGGGGGGAGAGCAAATACGAGCAGTACTTC